Following are 26 T cell receptor beta chains from one sample sequenced in a study of PD-1 blockade in classical Hodgkin lymphoma. Each patient experienced a relapse that followed autologous stem cell transplantation, and brentuximab vedotin exposure varied. The data were produced by immunoSEQ multiplex PCR, yet TCRdb's version contains in-frame clones alone and is incomplete. The repertoire consists of under 20,000 clones, with 82% occurring once and the leading ten covering 27%. The sequenced sample was peripheral blood mononuclear cells (PBMCs), obtained before the second cycle of nivolumab. Receptors were obtained from a human donor with classical Hodgkin lymphoma.

Regarding this clone: Sequence at one end of the junction differs from germline and may be a read error. The V and J genes are TRBV2 and TRBJ2-6; either TRBD1 or TRBD2 may supply D (6 bases each). The CDR3 runs to 19 residues. Germline V gene lookup returns CDR1 SNHLY and CDR2 FYNNEI. CDR3 sequence reads: CASSGLDSSTFWGANVPTF. The CDR3 bases are TGTGCCAGCAGTGGGTTGGACTCCTCTACCTTCTGGGGGGCCAACGTCCCGACTTTC.

The J gene is TRBJ1-2, the V gene TRBV10-3; D might be TRBD1 (6 bases). The ends were cut back, 3 bases at V and 8 bases at J, with 22 bases in the middle. Per germline, CDR1 ENHRY and CDR2 SYGVKD. The CDR3 contains 16 residues. CDR3 DNA: TGTGCCATCAGTGATATGTCCCTAGGGACACCGGGGGGCTACACCTTC. It specifies CAISDMSLGTPGGYTF.

The chain's CDR3 is CASSHVAGFNYEQYF. DNA of the CDR3: TGTGCCAGCAGCCACGTGGCAGGGTTCAACTACGAGCAGTACTTC. This chain connects TRBV11-2 to TRBJ2-7, with a possible D match to TRBD1 (5 bases). Germline assignment: CDR1 SGHAT and CDR2 FQNNGV. The CDR3 is 15 amino acids. Trimming took 5 bases from V and 3 from J, leaving 17 bases between them.

This clone ranks as medium-sized. The chain uses TRBV6-1 and TRBJ1-1; 7 bases fit TRBD1. The CDR3 is 15 amino acids. Germline V gene lookup returns CDR1 MNHNS and CDR2 SASEGT. The V segment lost 7 bases and the J segment 4 bases; nucleotides outside the gene matches: 12. The DNA of the CDR3 is TGTGCCAGCACTACCTGGACAGGTCGGAGCACTGAAGCTTTCTTT. It translates to CASTTWTGRSTEAFF.

This clone has a handful of counts. V gene TRBV4-1 combines with J gene TRBJ2-7, with 9 bases that match TRBD1. Trimming took 0 bases from V and 6 from J; bases not matched to a gene: 9. Per the germline V gene, CDR1 is MGHRA and CDR2 is YSYEKL. This CDR3 spans 16 amino acids. CDR3 sequence (DNA): TGCGCCAGCAGCCAAGAGCCCCGGACAGGGGCCCTCGAGCAGTACTTC. Translation gives CASSQEPRTGALEQYF.

The chain is built from TRBV7-2 and TRBJ2-3, with D possibly matching TRBD2 (7 bases). V was shortened by 0 bases and J by 3 bases, with 13 bases between the two germline ends. Germline-derived CDR1 and CDR2 are SGHTA and FQGNSA. This CDR3 region has 16 residues. The DNA for the CDR3 is TGTGCCAGCAGCTTAGCGGGGGGGCCTGGTACAGATACGCAGTATTTT. Translation gives CASSLAGGPGTDTQYF.

This clone has only a few counts. This chain connects TRBV11-2 to TRBJ1-2; no reliable D call. V gave up 0 bases and J gave up 3 bases, with 11 bases separating them. Per germline, CDR1 SGHAT and CDR2 FQNNGV. The CDR3 covers 15 residues. The DNA for the CDR3 is TGTGCCAGCAGCTTAGATTTCAGGACCGACTATGGCTACACCTTC. Its translation is CASSLDFRTDYGYTF. Using reference TRBV11-2 and TRBJ1-2 for the parts outside the CDR3, the full variable domain is EAGVAQSPRYKIIEKRQSVAFWCNPISGHATLYWYQQILGQGPKLLIQFQNNGVVDDSQLPKDRFSAERLKGVDSTLKIQPAKLEDSAVYLCASSLDFRTDYGYTFGSGTRLTVV.

The chain recombines TRBV7-2 with TRBJ2-4; maybe TRBD1 (5 bases). V lost 5 bases, J lost 6 bases, and 20 bases lay in between. There are 16 residues in the CDR3. From germline, CDR1 is SGHTA and CDR2 FQGNSA. For the CDR3, the DNA is TGTGCCAGCAGCGCCCAAGTACAGGTGGCTAGAAACATTCAGTACTTC. The encoded protein is CASSAQVQVARNIQYF.

The J gene is TRBJ2-3, the V gene TRBV5-6; a weak D match, TRBD2 (6 bases). This CDR3 has 15 amino acids. Per germline, CDR1 SGHDT and CDR2 YYEEEE. V lost 2 bases and J lost 5, with 15 bases in between. Here the CDR3 reads CASSLVGGAGDTQYF. CDR3 bases: TGTGCCAGCAGCTTAGTAGGCGGGGCAGGAGATACGCAGTATTTT.

The J gene is TRBJ1-2, the V gene TRBV4-1; D uncertain. Germline loops: CDR1 MGHRA, CDR2 YSYEKL. With 0 bases removed from V and 4 bases from J, the gap between germline ends came to 9 bases. The CDR3 loop spans 14 amino acids. The CDR3 nucleotides read TGCGCCAGCAGCCAAGAGCCGGGCGGCTATGGCTACACCTTC. It yields the protein CASSQEPGGYGYTF.

The rearrangement joins TRBV30 to TRBJ1-5; D remains ambiguous. The CDR3 totals 14 residues. Trimming took off 1 base at V and 5 bases at J, with 12 bases between the two ends. CDR1 and CDR2 from the germline V gene are GTSNPN and SVGIG (reference sequence). CDR3 sequence: CAWSGITTDQPQHF. The CDR3 DNA is TGTGCCTGGAGTGGAATAACGACCGATCAGCCCCAGCATTTT.

CDR3 nucleotides: TGTGCCAGCAGTCAAAAACCCGGGACAGGGGACAATGAGCAGTTCTTC. This sequence encodes CASSQKPGTGDNEQFF. The rearrangement links TRBV7-9 to TRBJ2-1; 10 bases fit TRBD1. Germline assignment: CDR1 SEHNR and CDR2 FQNEAQ (reference sequence). This CDR3 has 16 amino acids. The V gene end was trimmed by 6 bases and the J gene end by 5 bases; junction bases not matched to a gene: 10.

The chain combines TRBV18 with TRBJ1-6; the D is unclear. The CDR3 spans 16 residues. V was cut by 3 bases and J by 0 bases, with 9 bases left in between. Germline CDR1 reads KGHSH; CDR2 reads LQKENI. The CDR3 DNA reads TGTGCCAGCTCACCGGACCGAAGCTCCTATAATTCACCCCTCCACTTT. Translating gives CASSPDRSSYNSPLHF. The complete variable domain, with remaining parts taken from reference TRBV18 and TRBJ1-6, reads NAGVMQNPRHLVRRRGQEARLRCSPMKGHSHVYWYRQLPEEGLKFMVYLQKENIIDESGMPKERFSAEFPKEGPSILRIQQVVRGDSAAYFCASSPDRSSYNSPLHFGNGTRLTVT.

This clone was seen a single time. The J gene is TRBJ2-5, the V gene TRBV4-1; TRBD1 matches at 9 bases. The V and J ends lost 3 bases and 0 bases, in that order; junction bases with no gene match: 8. The CDR3 extends over 17 amino acids. CDR1 is MGHRA, CDR2 YSYEKL, per germline. The DNA of the CDR3 is TGCGCCAGCAGCCATCATCCGGGGACAGGGTACCAAGAGACCCAGTACTTC. Its translation: CASSHHPGTGYQETQYF.

The genes are TRBV2 and TRBJ1-5; D is unresolved. This CDR3 contains 13 residues. The V end was cut by 6 bases, the J end by 0 bases, with 6 bases between. The germline CDR1 and CDR2 sequences are SNHLY and FYNNEI. CDR3 loop: CASRTVSNQPQHF. The CDR3 nucleotides are TGTGCCAGCAGGACGGTTAGCAATCAGCCCCAGCATTTT.

The J gene is TRBJ2-7, the V gene TRBV27; 9 bases align to TRBD1. V gave up 5 bases and J gave up 9 bases; unmatched junction bases: 14. The CDR3 totals 15 residues. CDR1 is MNHEY, CDR2 SMNVEV, per germline (reference sequence). CDR3 residues: CASSPPPGQGFGQYF. CDR3 in DNA: TGTGCCAGCAGTCCTCCACCGGGACAGGGATTCGGGCAGTACTTC.

The chain links TRBV4-1 to TRBJ2-1; 10 nucleotides align to TRBD1. V trimming: 4 bases; J trimming: 9 bases; junction bases outside the gene matches: 12. There are 16 residues in the CDR3. In germline, CDR1 is MGHRA, CDR2 YSYEKL. CDR3 in DNA: TGCGCCAGCAGCCCCTCGACCGGGACAGGGGAGTTTGAGCAGTTCTTC. Translation gives CASSPSTGTGEFEQFF.

The CDR3 protein is CASSYGGGATDTQYF. The CDR3 nucleotides read TGTGCCAGCAGTTACGGCGGGGGGGCCACAGATACGCAGTATTTT. The chain is built from TRBV7-2 and TRBJ2-3, with 9 bases that match TRBD2. The V gene end was trimmed by 6 bases and the J gene end by 2 bases; junction bases not matched to a gene: 6. This CDR3 is built from 15 residues. The germline V gene has CDR1 SGHTA and CDR2 FQGNSA.

CDR3 region: CASGPSKETQYF. The CDR3 DNA reads TGCGCCAGCGGCCCTTCCAAAGAGACCCAGTACTTC. The rearrangement uses TRBV5-1 and TRBJ2-5, with D uncertain. V was pared by 7 bases and J by 3 bases, with 10 bases between. The CDR3 contains 12 residues. Germline assignment: CDR1 SGHRS and CDR2 YFSETQ.

The table lists this clone with a count of one. The genes are TRBV4-2 and TRBJ1-1; D call uncertain. CDR1 is LGHNA, CDR2 YNFKEQ, per germline. Trimming stripped 1 base from V and 1 base from J, with 13 bases between. The CDR3 covers 16 residues. CDR3 nucleotide sequence: TGTGCCAGCAGCCAAGGGCGACAATCTTCGAACACTGAAGCTTTCTTT. Its protein is CASSQGRQSSNTEAFF.

The chain couples TRBV10-3 to TRBJ1-5; D gene unclear. CDR1 and CDR2 from the germline V gene are ENHRY and SYGVKD. The CDR3 is 13 amino acids. V was shortened by 4 bases and J by 1 base, with 5 bases between the two germline ends. In DNA, the CDR3 is TGTGCCATCAGTGGTGGGAGCAATCAGCCCCAGCATTTT. Amino acid sequence: CAISGGSNQPQHF.

V is TRBV15 and J is TRBJ2-6, with 9 bases matching TRBD1. The J segment lost 1 base and the V segment lost 3 bases, leaving 4 bases of the junction unmatched. The CDR3 runs 17 residues. Germline V lookup: CDR1 LNHNV, CDR2 YYDKDF (reference sequence). The CDR3 reads CATSRGQGVSGANVLTF. The CDR3 nucleotides are TGTGCCACCAGCAGGGGACAGGGAGTTTCTGGGGCCAACGTCCTGACTTTC. The whole variable domain, filled in from reference TRBV15 and TRBJ2-6, reads DAMVIQNPRYQVTQFGKPVTLSCSQTLNHNVMYWYQQKSSQAPKLLFHYYDKDFNNEADTPDNFQSRRPNTSFCFLDIRSPGLGDTAMYLCATSRGQGVSGANVLTFGAGSRLTVL.

The chain employs TRBV12-5 and TRBJ2-7, with D uncertain. CDR1 and CDR2 from the germline V gene are LGHNT and FRNRAP. The CDR3 is 17 amino acids. Trimming left V 1 base short and J 2 bases short, with 18 bases between. The CDR3 region is CASGLGGFGKGPYEQYF. CDR3 coding DNA: TGTGCTAGTGGTTTGGGTGGGTTCGGCAAAGGCCCCTACGAGCAGTACTTC.

Concerning this clone: Other DNA variants within this sample encode the same CDR3. The gene calls are TRBV14 and TRBJ1-2; unclear D gene. Germline CDR1 and CDR2: SGHDN and FVKESK. Trimming removed 2 bases from V and 5 bases from J, with 6 bases in between. The CDR3 extends over 12 amino acids. The CDR3 spells CASSQRTYGYTF. CDR3 nucleotide sequence: TGTGCCAGCAGCCAAAGGACTTATGGCTACACCTTC.

The chain has TRBV7-2 and TRBJ2-4, with 12 bases lining up with TRBD2. The CDR3 length is 17 residues. The V gene's germline CDR1 is SGHTA and CDR2 FQGNSA. The junction had 12 bases not matched to a gene; V was cut back by 5 bases and J by 7 bases. The CDR3 loop is CASSQRLAGAHRNIQYF. In DNA, the CDR3 is TGTGCCAGCAGCCAGAGACTAGCGGGGGCCCATCGGAACATTCAGTACTTC. Filled out from reference TRBV7-2 and TRBJ2-4, the complete variable domain reads GAGVSQSPSNKVTEKGKDVELRCDPISGHTALYWYRQSLGQGLEFLIYFQGNSAPDKSGLPSDRFSAERTGGSVSTLTIQRTQQEDSAVYLCASSQRLAGAHRNIQYFGAGTRLSVL.

The gene calls are TRBV15 and TRBJ2-1; the D gene is possibly TRBD1 (5 bases). In germline, CDR1 is LNHNV, CDR2 YYDKDF (reference sequence). The CDR3 runs 15 residues. V lost 3 bases and J lost 7, with 16 bases in between. The CDR3 sequence: CATSRGPERFNEQFF. The CDR3 DNA reads TGTGCCACCAGCAGGGGGCCCGAACGGTTTAATGAGCAGTTCTTC. The complete variable domain, with remaining parts taken from reference TRBV15 and TRBJ2-1, reads DAMVIQNPRYQVTQFGKPVTLSCSQTLNHNVMYWYQQKSSQAPKLLFHYYDKDFNNEADTPDNFQSRRPNTSFCFLDIRSPGLGDTAMYLCATSRGPERFNEQFFGPGTRLTVL.